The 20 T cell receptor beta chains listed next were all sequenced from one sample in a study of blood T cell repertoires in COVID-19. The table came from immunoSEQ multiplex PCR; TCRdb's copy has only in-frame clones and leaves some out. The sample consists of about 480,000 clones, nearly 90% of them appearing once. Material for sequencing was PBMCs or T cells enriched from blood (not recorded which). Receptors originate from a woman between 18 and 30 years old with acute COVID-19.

CDR3 protein: CASSLGTVGQPQHF. The CDR3 region has the DNA TGTGCCAGCAGCTTGGGGACAGTCGGTCAGCCCCAGCATTTT. The chain joins TRBV5-6 to TRBJ1-5; the D gene is possibly TRBD1 (6 bases). CDR3 length: 14 amino acids. CDR1 and CDR2 (germline): SGHDT, YYEEEE. Trimming pared 0 bases from V and 6 bases from J, leaving 10 bases between.

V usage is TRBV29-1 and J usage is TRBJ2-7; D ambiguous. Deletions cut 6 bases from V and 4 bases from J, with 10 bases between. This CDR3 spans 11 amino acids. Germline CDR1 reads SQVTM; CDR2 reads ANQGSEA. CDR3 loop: CSVRSNYEQYF. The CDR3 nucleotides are TGCAGCGTACGGTCTAATTACGAGCAGTACTTC.

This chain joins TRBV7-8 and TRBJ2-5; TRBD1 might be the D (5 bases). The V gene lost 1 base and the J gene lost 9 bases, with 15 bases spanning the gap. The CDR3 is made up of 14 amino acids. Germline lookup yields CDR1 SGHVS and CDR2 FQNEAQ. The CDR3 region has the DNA TGTGCCAGCAGCTTAGGCCAGGGCGAGAGAGCCCAGTACTTC. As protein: CASSLGQGERAQYF. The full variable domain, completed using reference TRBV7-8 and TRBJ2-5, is GAGVSQSPRYKVAKRGQDVALRCDPISGHVSLFWYQQALGQGPEFLTYFQNEAQLDKSGLPSDRFFAERPEGSVSTLKIQRTQQEDSAVYLCASSLGQGERAQYFGPGTRLLVL.

CDR3 DNA sequence: TGTGCCAGCACCAGACAGGGCAATCAGCCCCAGCATTTT. Translation gives CASTRQGNQPQHF. The rearrangement uses TRBV6-5 and TRBJ1-5, with a weak D call TRBD1 (6 bases). Germline values: CDR1 MNHEY, CDR2 SVGAGI. The V end was cut by 7 bases, the J end by 2 bases, with 9 bases between. The CDR3 length is 13 residues.

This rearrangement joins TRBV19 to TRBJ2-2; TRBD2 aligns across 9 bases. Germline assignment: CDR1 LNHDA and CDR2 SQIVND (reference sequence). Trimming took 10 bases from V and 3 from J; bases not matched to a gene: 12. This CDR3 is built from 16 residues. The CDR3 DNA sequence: TGTGCCACCCAACCCGCGGGGGGGCAGTACACCGGGGAGCTGTTTTTT. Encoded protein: CATQPAGGQYTGELFF.

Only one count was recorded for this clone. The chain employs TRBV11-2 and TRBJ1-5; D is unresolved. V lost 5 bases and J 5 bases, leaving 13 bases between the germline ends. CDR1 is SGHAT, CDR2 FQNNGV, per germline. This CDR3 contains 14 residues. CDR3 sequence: CASSPGRGDQPQHF. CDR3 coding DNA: TGTGCCAGCAGCCCCGGTCGAGGCGATCAGCCCCAGCATTTT.

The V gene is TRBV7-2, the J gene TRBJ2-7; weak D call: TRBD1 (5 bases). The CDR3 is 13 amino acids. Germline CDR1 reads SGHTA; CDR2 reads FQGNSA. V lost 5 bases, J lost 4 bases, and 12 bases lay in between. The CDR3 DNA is TGTGCCAGCAGCCAGGGTCCGGGTTACGAGCAGTACTTC. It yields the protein CASSQGPGYEQYF.

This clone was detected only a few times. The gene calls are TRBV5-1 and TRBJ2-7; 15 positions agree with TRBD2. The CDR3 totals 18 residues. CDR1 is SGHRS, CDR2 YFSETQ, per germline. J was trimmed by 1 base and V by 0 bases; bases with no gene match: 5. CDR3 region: CASSLGRTSGRGSYEQYF. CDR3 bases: TGCGCCAGCAGCTTGGGTAGGACTAGCGGGAGGGGATCCTACGAGCAGTACTTC.

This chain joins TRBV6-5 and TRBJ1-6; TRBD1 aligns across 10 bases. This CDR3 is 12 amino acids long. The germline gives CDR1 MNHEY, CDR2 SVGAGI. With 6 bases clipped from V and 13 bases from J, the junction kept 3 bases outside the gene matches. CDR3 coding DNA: TGTGCCAGCAGCTGGGACAGGGGCCCCCTCCACTTT. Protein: CASSWDRGPLHF.

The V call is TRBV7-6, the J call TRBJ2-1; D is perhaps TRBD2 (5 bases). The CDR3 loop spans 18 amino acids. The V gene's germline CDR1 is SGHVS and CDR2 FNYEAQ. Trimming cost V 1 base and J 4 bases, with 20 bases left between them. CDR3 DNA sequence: TGTGCCAGCAGCTTAGTACGCCAGCGGTTAAACGGTTACAATGAGCAGTTCTTC. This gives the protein CASSLVRQRLNGYNEQFF.

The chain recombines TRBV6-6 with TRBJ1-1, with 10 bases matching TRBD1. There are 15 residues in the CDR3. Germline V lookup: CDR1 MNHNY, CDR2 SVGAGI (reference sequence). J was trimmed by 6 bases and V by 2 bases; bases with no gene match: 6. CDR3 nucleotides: TGTGCCAGCAGTTACGCGACAGGGGGCTGGTCTGAAGCTTTCTTT. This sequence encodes CASSYATGGWSEAFF.

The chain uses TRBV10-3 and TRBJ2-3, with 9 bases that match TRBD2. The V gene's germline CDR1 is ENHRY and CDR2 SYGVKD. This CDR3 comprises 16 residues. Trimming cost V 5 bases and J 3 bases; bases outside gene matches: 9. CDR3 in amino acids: CAISRGAGGPTDTQYF. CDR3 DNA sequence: TGTGCCATCAGTAGGGGAGCGGGAGGTCCGACAGATACGCAGTATTTT.

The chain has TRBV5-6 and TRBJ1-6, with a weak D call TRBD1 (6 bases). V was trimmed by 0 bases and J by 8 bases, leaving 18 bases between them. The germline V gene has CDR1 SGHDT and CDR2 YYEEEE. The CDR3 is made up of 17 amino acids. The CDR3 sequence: CASSLGTGTRWDSPLHF. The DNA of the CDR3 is TGTGCCAGCAGCTTGGGGACCGGGACAAGGTGGGATTCACCCCTCCACTTT.

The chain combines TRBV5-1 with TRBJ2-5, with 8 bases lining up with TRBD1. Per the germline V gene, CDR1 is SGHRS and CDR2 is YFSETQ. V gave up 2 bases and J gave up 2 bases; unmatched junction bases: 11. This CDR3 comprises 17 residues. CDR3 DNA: TGCGCCAGCAGCTTACAACCGGGACAGGTGAATCAAGAGACCCAGTACTTC. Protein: CASSLQPGQVNQETQYF.

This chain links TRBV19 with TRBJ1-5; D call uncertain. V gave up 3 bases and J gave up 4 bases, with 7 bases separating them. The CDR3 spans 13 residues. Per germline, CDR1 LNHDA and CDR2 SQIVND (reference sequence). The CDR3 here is CASSIGDNQPQHF. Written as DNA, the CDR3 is TGTGCCAGTAGTATCGGGGATAATCAGCCCCAGCATTTT.

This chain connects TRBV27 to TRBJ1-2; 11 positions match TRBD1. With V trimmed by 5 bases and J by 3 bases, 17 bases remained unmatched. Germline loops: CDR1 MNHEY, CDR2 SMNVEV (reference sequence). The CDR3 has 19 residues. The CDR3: CASSLLGQGAGGDYYGYTF. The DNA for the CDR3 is TGTGCCAGCAGTCTACTCGGACAGGGGGCCGGGGGAGATTACTATGGCTACACCTTC.

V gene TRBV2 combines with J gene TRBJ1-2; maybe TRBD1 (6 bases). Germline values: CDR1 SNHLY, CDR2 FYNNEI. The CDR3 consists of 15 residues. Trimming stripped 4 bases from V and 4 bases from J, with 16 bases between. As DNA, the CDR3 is TGTGCCAGCAGTGGAACTTCAGGGGAAGGCTATGGCTACACCTTC. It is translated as CASSGTSGEGYGYTF.

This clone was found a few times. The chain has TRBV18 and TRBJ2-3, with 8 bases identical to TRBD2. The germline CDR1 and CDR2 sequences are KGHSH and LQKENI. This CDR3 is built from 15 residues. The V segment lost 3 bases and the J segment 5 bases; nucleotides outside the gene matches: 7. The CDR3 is CASSPASGYLDTQYF. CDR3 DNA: TGTGCCAGCTCACCGGCTAGCGGGTATTTAGATACGCAGTATTTT.

CDR3: CASSQNGGRGEKLFF. The CDR3 DNA sequence: TGTGCCAGCAGTCAAAACGGGGGAAGGGGCGAAAAACTGTTTTTT. This chain joins TRBV2 and TRBJ1-4; D may be TRBD1 (5 bases). This CDR3 contains 15 residues. V was shortened by 5 bases and J by 8 bases, with 18 bases between the two germline ends. CDR1 and CDR2 (germline): SNHLY, FYNNEI.

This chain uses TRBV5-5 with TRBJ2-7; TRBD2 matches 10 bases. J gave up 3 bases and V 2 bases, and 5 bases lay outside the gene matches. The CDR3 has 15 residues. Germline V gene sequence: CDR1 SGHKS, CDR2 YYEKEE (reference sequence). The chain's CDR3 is CASSFGASGGYEQYF. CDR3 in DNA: TGTGCCAGCAGCTTCGGGGCTAGCGGGGGCTACGAGCAGTACTTC.